The TCR beta chain under discussion was sequenced for a study of blood T cell repertoires in COVID-19. Study overall: Researchers got acute and convalescent COVID-19 samples from the United States, Italy and Spain. The analysed material was cDNA or gDNA that came from T cells, B-cell-depleted T cells, or PBMCs.

V lost 1 base and J lost 3; bases outside the gene matches: 8. The germline V gene encodes CDR1 SGHAT and CDR2 FQNNGV. The CDR3 is 16 residues long. As handled by the study authors: Cell counts per sample came from amplifying reference gene primers. TCRdb's table, derived via immunoSEQ multiplex PCR, lists solely in-frame clones and lacks some. For V, J and clone size, that table is used; D and trimming come from the DNA. The data contain about 100,000 clones, approximately 62% of them singletons. Specimen: peripheral blood. This clonotype was sampled from a man aged 80 or over with acute or convalescent COVID-19. V gene TRBV11-2 combines with J gene TRBJ2-7; 8 bases map to TRBD2. The CDR3 nucleotides read TGTGCCAGCAGCTTAGTTAGGAGCGGGAGAATCTACGAGCAGTACTTC. Encoded protein: CASSLVRSGRIYEQYF.